The 25 T cell receptor beta chains reported below all come from one sample, sequenced in a study of blood T cell repertoires in COVID-19. TCRdb's copy holds only in-frame clones and misses some; the assay was immunoSEQ multiplex PCR. Of 120,000 to 150,000 clones listed, roughly 84% are singletons. Sample: peripheral blood. These receptors were collected from a human donor with acute or convalescent COVID-19. The donor label of this sample is uncertain.

The rearrangement joins TRBV7-8 to TRBJ1-2; 9 nucleotides align to TRBD1. V dropped 7 bases and J dropped 8; count of bases not matched to a gene: 8. Germline V gene sequence: CDR1 SGHVS, CDR2 FQNEAQ. CDR3 length equals 13 residues. The DNA of the CDR3 is TGTGCCAGCACTATGGGACAGGGAAGAGGCTACACCTTC. Protein product: CASTMGQGRGYTF.

The chain employs TRBV19 and TRBJ1-5; a weak D match, TRBD1 (5 bases). CDR3 length: 16 residues. V lost 3 bases, J lost 3 bases, and 15 bases lay in between. Germline values: CDR1 LNHDA, CDR2 SQIVND (reference sequence). CDR3 sequence: CASSIPPGNSNQPQHF. The CDR3 DNA reads TGTGCCAGTAGTATCCCCCCAGGGAACTCCAATCAGCCCCAGCATTTT.

A few counts support this clone. V and J are TRBV28 and TRBJ1-2, with D perhaps matching TRBD1 (6 bases). The CDR3 runs to 14 residues. The germline CDR1 and CDR2 sequences are MDHEN and SYDVKM. V lost 8 bases, J lost 7 bases, and 20 bases lay in between. Written as DNA, the CDR3 is TGTGCCAGCGCTTTCGGCCTCCAGGGGTTTGGCTACACCTTC. Translated: CASAFGLQGFGYTF.

This clone was observed a single time. This chain joins TRBV11-2 and TRBJ1-2; a possible D gene is TRBD1 (6 bases). Germline V gene data show CDR1 as SGHAT and CDR2 as FQNNGV. Trimming removed 6 bases from V and 4 bases from J, with 18 bases in between. CDR3 length equals 15 residues. CDR3 nucleotides: TGTGCCAGCAGAGTAGCCAGGGGCGCAGTCTATGGCTACACCTTC. It is translated as CASRVARGAVYGYTF.

The chain recombines TRBV6-2 or TRBV6-3 with TRBJ2-1; D is uncertain. Trimming cost V 0 bases and J 5 bases, with 23 bases left between them. CDR1 MNHEY and CDR2 SVGEGT come from the germline V gene. The CDR3 runs to 19 residues. The CDR3 here is CASSYSRGISEDVHNEQFF. CDR3 nucleotide sequence: TGTGCCAGCAGTTACTCGAGAGGCATATCAGAGGATGTCCACAATGAGCAGTTCTTC.

This chain links TRBV7-9 with TRBJ2-6; no reliable D call. The CDR3 covers 14 residues. Germline CDR1 and CDR2: SEHNR and FQNEAQ (reference sequence). Between the trimmed V and J ends, which lost 6 bases and 0 bases, there was a span of 6 bases. The CDR3 reads CASSTVSGANVLTF. The CDR3 coding sequence is TGTGCCAGCAGTACAGTCTCTGGGGCCAACGTCCTGACTTTC.

This clone appeared once. The chain recombines TRBV7-2 with TRBJ2-1; 9 bases line up with TRBD1. The CDR3 has 14 amino acids. Germline V gene lookup returns CDR1 SGHTA and CDR2 FQGNSA. The J segment lost 6 bases and the V segment lost 5 bases, leaving 5 bases of the junction unmatched. Written as DNA, the CDR3 is TGTGCCAGCAGCACTGGACAGGGGAGCAATGAGCAGTTCTTC. Amino acids: CASSTGQGSNEQFF.

This chain uses TRBV28 with TRBJ1-4, with D unresolved. V was cut by 10 bases and J by 8 bases, with 11 bases left in between. Germline values: CDR1 MDHEN, CDR2 SYDVKM. CDR3 length: 11 residues. The CDR3 nucleotides read TGTGCCACCCAAATACGGGAAAAACTGTTTTTT. Protein sequence: CATQIREKLFF. Looking up the rest from reference TRBV28 and TRBJ1-4 gives the full variable domain: DVKVTQSSRYLVKRTGEKVFLECVQDMDHENMFWYRQDPGLGLRLIYFSYDVKMKEKGDIPEGYSVSREKKERFSLILESASTNQTSMYLCATQIREKLFFGSGTQLSVL.

The chain carries TRBV9 and TRBJ1-2; D is unresolved. V was shortened by 0 bases and J by 4 bases, with 13 bases between the two germline ends. Germline V lookup: CDR1 SGDLS, CDR2 YYNGEE. The CDR3 spans 15 residues. The CDR3 sequence: CASSVGNSEVYGYTF. DNA of the CDR3: TGTGCCAGCAGCGTAGGGAACAGTGAAGTCTATGGCTACACCTTC. The variable domain in full, completed from reference TRBV9 and TRBJ1-2, reads DSGVTQTPKHLITATGQRVTLRCSPRSGDLSVYWYQQSLDQGLQFLIQYYNGEERAKGNILERFSAQQFPDLHSELNLSSLELGDSALYFCASSVGNSEVYGYTFGSGTRLTVV.

The V and J genes are TRBV14 and TRBJ1-2, with a possible D match to TRBD1 (5 bases). This CDR3 region has 15 residues. The germline V gene encodes CDR1 SGHDN and CDR2 FVKESK. Between the trimmed V and J ends, which lost 0 bases and 8 bases, there was a span of 16 bases. CDR3 DNA sequence: TGTGCCAGCAGCCAAGAACCGGGCAGGGCCCACGGCTACACCTTC. Its protein is CASSQEPGRAHGYTF.

The chain joins TRBV28 to TRBJ1-2; D is ambiguous. This CDR3 is 15 amino acids long. Trimming shortened V by 3 bases and J by 2 bases, and 13 bases separated the two germline ends. CDR1 MDHEN and CDR2 SYDVKM come from the germline V gene. This CDR3 reads CASSFDVGTNYGYTF. The CDR3 DNA is TGTGCCAGCAGTTTTGATGTTGGCACGAACTATGGCTACACCTTC.

This chain connects TRBV11-1 to TRBJ1-1; 10 positions match TRBD1. CDR3 length: 15 residues. J lost 5 bases, V lost 5 bases, and 8 bases had no gene match. Germline V gives CDR1 SGHAT, CDR2 FQDESV (reference sequence). The DNA of the CDR3 is TGTGCCAGCAGCCCGTGGACAGGGGGTAGTACTGAAGCTTTCTTT. Its translation is CASSPWTGGSTEAFF. Full variable domain (missing parts from reference TRBV11-1 and TRBJ1-1): EAEVAQSPRYKITEKSQAVAFWCDPISGHATLYWYRQILGQGPELLVQFQDESVVDDSQLPKDRFSAERLKGVDSTLKIQPAELGDSAMYLCASSPWTGGSTEAFFGQGTRLTVV.

This chain uses TRBV6-5 with TRBJ2-2; possibly TRBD2 for D (5 bases). Germline V gene data show CDR1 as MNHEY and CDR2 as SVGAGI. Trimming pared 6 bases from V and 2 bases from J, leaving 10 bases between. This CDR3 has 14 residues. The CDR3 DNA sequence: TGTGCCAGCAGAGGACTGGCAAACACCGGGGAGCTGTTTTTT. Amino acid sequence: CASRGLANTGELFF.

The gene calls are TRBV5-1 and TRBJ2-5; a possible D gene is TRBD1 (5 bases). CDR1 and CDR2 from the germline V gene are SGHRS and YFSETQ. CDR3 size: 17 residues. V was trimmed by 4 bases and J by 7 bases, leaving 26 bases between them. CDR3 in DNA: TGCGCCAGCAGCCGGATTAAAGACAGCGAAGATGATGGGACCCAGTACTTC. Translated: CASSRIKDSEDDGTQYF. The complete variable domain, with remaining parts taken from reference TRBV5-1 and TRBJ2-5, reads KAGVTQTPRYLIKTRGQQVTLSCSPISGHRSVSWYQQTPGQGLQFLFEYFSETQRNKGNFPGRFSGRQFSNSRSEMNVSTLELGDSALYLCASSRIKDSEDDGTQYFGPGTRLLVL.

This chain links TRBV7-2 with TRBJ1-2; a weak D match, TRBD1 (6 bases). The germline CDR1 and CDR2 sequences are SGHTA and FQGNSA. CDR3 length equals 13 residues. Trimming shortened V by 3 bases and J by 4 bases, and 9 bases separated the two germline ends. CDR3 DNA sequence: TGTGCCAGCAGCTTGGGGGGGGCCTATGGCTACACCTTC. This codes for CASSLGGAYGYTF. The entire variable domain, with the rest obtained from reference TRBV7-2 and TRBJ1-2, is as follows: GAGVSQSPSNKVTEKGKDVELRCDPISGHTALYWYRQSLGQGLEFLIYFQGNSAPDKSGLPSDRFSAERTGGSVSTLTIQRTQQEDSAVYLCASSLGGAYGYTFGSGTRLTVV.

The V and J genes are TRBV10-3 and TRBJ2-7; 8 bases fit TRBD2. CDR1 and CDR2 from the germline V gene are ENHRY and SYGVKD. This CDR3 has 15 residues. J lost 3 bases, V lost 9 bases, and 13 bases had no gene match. Here the CDR3 DNA reads TGTGCCATTGCGGGGGGTCCCTCGGGGAGCTACGAGCAGTACTTC. It specifies CAIAGGPSGSYEQYF.

The chain carries TRBV14 and TRBJ2-5; TRBD1 aligns across 7 bases. Germline V gene lookup returns CDR1 SGHDN and CDR2 FVKESK. The CDR3 is 16 amino acids. Trimming removed 0 bases from V and 5 bases from J; junction bases left unmatched: 9. CDR3: CASSQDETGYFETQYF. In nucleotides, the CDR3 is TGTGCCAGCAGCCAAGACGAGACAGGGTATTTCGAGACCCAGTACTTC. The whole variable domain, filled in from reference TRBV14 and TRBJ2-5, reads EAGVTQFPSHSVIEKGQTVTLRCDPISGHDNLYWYRRVMGKEIKFLLHFVKESKQDESGMPNNRFLAERTGGTYSTLKVQPAELEDSGVYFCASSQDETGYFETQYFGPGTRLLVL.

The chain has TRBV19 and TRBJ1-2; D gene unclear. Per the germline V gene, CDR1 is LNHDA and CDR2 is SQIVND (reference sequence). The CDR3 runs to 14 residues. Between the trimmed V and J ends, which lost 2 bases and 8 bases, there was a span of 15 bases. As DNA, the CDR3 is TGTGCCAGTAGTATATCCGAAACAGCAGGCGGCTACACCTTC. It translates to CASSISETAGGYTF.

The chain couples TRBV18 to TRBJ1-1; 9 positions agree with TRBD1. The CDR3 runs 17 residues. Per the germline V gene, CDR1 is KGHSH and CDR2 is LQKENI. V lost 3 bases, J lost 8 bases, and 16 bases stayed unmatched. The CDR3 sequence is CASSPGGSGQGHPEAFF. CDR3 nucleotides: TGTGCCAGCTCACCGGGAGGCTCAGGACAGGGGCATCCCGAAGCTTTCTTT.

The gene calls are TRBV5-5 and TRBJ1-4; 10 positions agree with TRBD1. This CDR3 comprises 16 residues. V shed 4 bases, J shed 1 base, and the junction held 4 bases outside the gene matches. The germline V gene has CDR1 SGHKS and CDR2 YYEKEE (reference sequence). CDR3: CASSRGTGETNEKLFF. The CDR3 DNA reads TGTGCCAGCAGCCGCGGGACAGGGGAAACTAATGAAAAACTGTTTTTT.

The rearrangement uses TRBV15 and TRBJ2-3, with D maybe TRBD2 (5 bases). V lost 0 bases to trimming and J lost 3 bases, with 7 bases between them. The CDR3 totals 14 residues. Germline values: CDR1 LNHNV, CDR2 YYDKDF (reference sequence). The CDR3 reads CATSRDRGTDTQYF. DNA of the CDR3: TGTGCCACCAGCAGAGACCGGGGTACAGATACGCAGTATTTT.

J is TRBJ1-4 and V is TRBV3-1 (or the pseudogene TRBV3-2); unclear D gene. Germline CDR1 reads LGHDT; CDR2 reads YNNKEL (reference sequence). There are 16 residues in the CDR3. Trimming removed 4 bases from V and 1 base from J, with 13 bases in between. CDR3 residues: CASSLVTRETNEKLFF. The DNA of the CDR3 is TGTGCCAGCAGCCTCGTTACGAGGGAAACTAATGAAAAACTGTTTTTT.

This clone has more than one count but fewer than ten. The chain uses TRBV19 and TRBJ1-4; D is perhaps TRBD1 (5 bases). With 7 bases removed from V and 3 bases from J, the gap between germline ends came to 18 bases. CDR1 and CDR2 (germline): LNHDA, SQIVND (reference sequence). The CDR3 has 16 residues. The CDR3 is CASIPPRREANEKLFF. The CDR3 region has the DNA TGTGCCAGTATCCCCCCCCGCAGGGAGGCTAATGAAAAACTGTTTTTT.

This clone appeared a single time. The rearrangement uses TRBV7-2 and TRBJ1-1; 8 bases match TRBD1. The CDR3 is made up of 14 amino acids. Trimming removed 5 bases from V and 3 bases from J; junction bases left unmatched: 5. Looked up from germline, CDR1 is SGHTA and CDR2 is FQGNSA. The CDR3 bases are TGTGCCAGCAGCCCGGACAGGGCGTACACTGAAGCTTTCTTT. Residues: CASSPDRAYTEAFF.

The CDR3 DNA follows: TGTGCCACCGAGTCCCACCAGGGGGCCGGGGAGCTGTTTTTT. Translated, it gives CATESHQGAGELFF. The chain recombines TRBV10-3 with TRBJ2-2; 7 bases are a match to TRBD1. There are 14 residues in the CDR3. V was clipped by 10 bases and J by 6 bases; unmatched bases: 11. Per germline, CDR1 ENHRY and CDR2 SYGVKD.